What follows is one T cell receptor beta chain and its context. What this receptor recognizes is not known. No conserved phenylalanine or tryptophan ends this CDR3, so it is likely a read error. Reading the germline V gene gives CDR1 SGHVS and CDR2 FQNEAQ. From V the trimming removes 6 bases and from J it removes 11 bases, while the gene matches leave 10 bases of the junction unaccounted for. The CDR3 spans 15 residues, counting both ends. Only the CDR3 DNA stays, 45 bases, in frame from base 1. This sample is drawn from a study of tumor-infiltrating lymphocytes in primary liver carcinoma (dated by TCRdb to 2016 to 2017). Some background on the complete study: Of the five patients, three men and two women aged 30 to 69 years, four had hepatocellular carcinoma and one had combined HCC and intrahepatic cholangiocarcinoma. Roughly 3.65 to 7.13 million productive TCRbeta reads were obtained per sample, and no significant difference in read depth was found between tissue types. TCRbeta repertoire sequencing, expression microarrays and whole-exome sequencing were combined in the study across five regions of each liver tumor, with adjacent normal tissue and blood also included. The five patients had tumors staged T1-T3 N0M0, with maximum diameters ranging from about 4.2 to 10 cm. Repertoires from technical replicates were highly reproducible, with mean shared-clone rates roughly 0.86 and correlation coefficients above 0.95. A total of 35 specimens from 5 patients underwent TCRbeta repertoire sequencing, comprising some 25 tumor regions, 5 adjacent noncancerous liver tissues and 5 peripheral blood samples. What the study reported, not specific to this receptor: Only the TCR beta chain was sequenced, which likely underestimates true repertoire diversity because unpaired alpha chains were not captured. The study included only a handful of patients, and the authors note findings should be validated in a larger study. Repertoire overlap was found to be higher between tumor regions (mean roughly 36%) than between tumor-adjacent (roughly 17%) or tumor-blood (about 15%) pairs, consistent with antigen-driven expansion. Comparison of CD4+ and CD8+ T cell repertoires was precluded by the use of bulk unsorted samples. A significantly larger repertoire fraction was made up by the top 250 clones in tumors than in blood (p = 0.039).

Total RNA and DNA were co-extracted from 20-30 mg of bulk tissue with the AllPrep DNA/RNA mini kit, without cell sorting. Between late 2015 and March 2016, about 5 patients in China with histopathologically diagnosed primary liver carcinoma had their tumors surgically resected. Patients had chronic HBV infection and were treatment-naive at sampling. Pieces of fresh tumor and adjacent tissue were cut in half, with one half kept in RNAlater at -80 degrees C and the other half sent for histology. TCRbeta-specific cDNA was reverse-transcribed from 500 ng total RNA using a constant-region primer and ProtoScript II reverse transcriptase. Construction of the TCRbeta libraries relied on three nested rounds of multiplex PCR, following a slightly modified ARM-PCR procedure. Each of the first two PCR rounds ran for approximately 10 cycles using multiplex TRBV1-TRBV30 forward primers together with a Cbeta reverse primer. Sample barcodes and Illumina adapters were added in a final 25-cycle PCR with Deep VentR polymerase. Before sequencing, amplicons of 200-500 bp were purified from gel using a QIAquick gel extraction kit. The TCRbeta amplicons were sequenced with 250-bp paired-end reads on an Illumina HiSeq 2500. Under the source paper's analysis protocol: Quality trimming of reads was performed with Trimmomatic v0.33, and paired reads were merged with FLASH v1.2.11 so that full CDR3 sequences could be recovered. V, D and J germline segments were assigned to the rearranged TCRbeta sequences using MiGEC v1.2.1b. VDJtools v1.0.0 computed clonotype statistics and Shannon-Wiener diversity indices. Except for diversity analysis, only each sample's 250 most abundant clonotypes were used in subsequent analyses to reduce sampling bias. TCRdb trimmed public reads at Q25 via fastp, called clones via MiXCR and kept in-frame beta chains. Rows merge per CDR3 protein into single entries with the most common DNA and genes. Here the V and J calls rest on TCRdb's processing, not on the authors' analysis. The sample contains some 130,000 distinct CDR3 sequences, around 70% of them found a single time. Of the sample, over 8% falls within the top ten clones.

The sample comprised tumor-adjacent normal liver tissue. The origin of this receptor is a woman aged 55-69 years with primary liver carcinoma and hepatitis B virus infection. The chain was built from TRBV7-8 and TRBJ2-1; 13 nucleotides in the junction match TRBD2. In nucleotide form, the sequence is TGTGCCAGCAGATACGGGACTAGCGGGACTCATAAGCAGTTCCTC. This yields the protein CASRYGTSGTHKQFL.